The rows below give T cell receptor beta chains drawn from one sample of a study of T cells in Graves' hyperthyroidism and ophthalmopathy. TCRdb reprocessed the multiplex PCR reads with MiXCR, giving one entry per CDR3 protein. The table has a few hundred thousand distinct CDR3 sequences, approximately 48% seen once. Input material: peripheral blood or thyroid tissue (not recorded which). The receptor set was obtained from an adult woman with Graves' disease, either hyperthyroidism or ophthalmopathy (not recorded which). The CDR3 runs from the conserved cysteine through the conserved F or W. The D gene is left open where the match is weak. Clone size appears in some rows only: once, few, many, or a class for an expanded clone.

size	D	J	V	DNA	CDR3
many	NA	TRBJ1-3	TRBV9	TGTGCCAGCAGCGTAGATCAGGGATTACACGGAAACACCATATATTTT	CASSVDQGLHGNTIYF
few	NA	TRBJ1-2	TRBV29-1	TGCAGCGATTACGGCCCAAAAAAGGGTGGCTACACCTTC	CSDYGPKKGGYTF
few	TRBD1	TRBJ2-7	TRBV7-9	TGTGCCAGCAGCTTAGCCGGGGGACAGGGAGCGTACGAGCAGTACTTC	CASSLAGGQGAYEQYF
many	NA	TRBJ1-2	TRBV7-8	TGTGCCAGCAGCAAACGGGAGGAGGACAGCGCCTTC	CASSKREEDSAF
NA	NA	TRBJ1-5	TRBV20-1	TGCAGTGCTAGTCTCTTCGGTGCGGCACCGAAAGGCTGGCAGCCCCAGCATTTT	CSASLFGAAPKGWQPQHF
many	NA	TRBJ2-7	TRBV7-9	TGTGCCAGCAGCTTTGGGTTCTACGAGCAGTACTTC	CASSFGFYEQYF
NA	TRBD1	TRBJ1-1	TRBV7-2	TGTGCCAGCAGCTACGGACAGGGAGTCATGAACACTGAAGCTTTCTTT	CASSYGQGVMNTEAFF
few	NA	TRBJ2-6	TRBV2	TGTGCCAGCAGACGGGGTTGGGGGACTGGGGCCAACGTCCTGACTTTC	CASRRGWGTGANVLTF
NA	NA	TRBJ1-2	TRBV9	TGTGCCAGCAGCGTCCCAGGAGGGGTCTATGGCTACACCTTC	CASSVPGGVYGYTF
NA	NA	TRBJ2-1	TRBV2	TGTGCCAGCAGCAGTGAAGGGTACAATGAGCAGTTCTTC	CASSSEGYNEQFF
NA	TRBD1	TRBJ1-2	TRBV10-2	TGCGCCAGCAGTGAGGGGCCTAGGACAGGGGGCTACACCTTC	CASSEGPRTGGYTF